The 27 T cell receptor beta chains listed next were all sequenced from one sample in a study of blood T cell repertoires in COVID-19. Profiled with immunoSEQ multiplex PCR; TCRdb holds only in-frame clones, not every one. The top ten clones hold more than 3% of a sample with 150,000 or so clones, roughly 80% of them seen once. Sequencing input: PBMCs or T cells enriched from blood (not recorded which). The receptors come from a woman aged 55-70 years who had recovered from COVID-19.

The CDR3: CASIDRREQYF. The CDR3 bases are TGTGCCAGCATAGACCGGAGAGAGCAGTACTTC. J is TRBJ2-7 and V is TRBV28; D unclear. The CDR3 totals 11 residues. V lost 7 bases and J lost 7, with 11 bases in between. Per the germline V gene, CDR1 is MDHEN and CDR2 is SYDVKM.

The chain couples TRBV7-9 to TRBJ2-1, with 11 bases matching TRBD2. Germline trimming cut 3 bases from V and 12 bases from J; bases unmatched to any gene: 4. The CDR3 has 13 amino acids. From germline, CDR1 is SEHNR and CDR2 FQNEAQ (reference sequence). This chain's CDR3 is CASSFEGLAGQFF. In nucleotides, the CDR3 is TGTGCCAGCAGCTTCGAAGGACTAGCGGGGCAGTTCTTC.

The chain couples TRBV2 to TRBJ2-3; D ambiguous. The germline V gene encodes CDR1 SNHLY and CDR2 FYNNEI. There are 13 residues in the CDR3. V was clipped by 4 bases and J by 6 bases, with 11 bases between them. Here the CDR3 DNA reads TGTGCCAGCAGTGCACGGGTTATCGATACGCAGTATTTT. Protein sequence: CASSARVIDTQYF.

This clone occurred a few times. The chain couples TRBV3-1 (or the pseudogene TRBV3-2) to TRBJ2-1; 13 bases align to TRBD2. From germline, CDR1 is LGHDT and CDR2 YNNKEL (reference sequence). V shed 6 bases and J 5 bases; nucleotides not matched to a gene: 1. The CDR3 is 14 amino acids. CDR3 loop: CASSTSGGDNEQFF. The CDR3 DNA is TGTGCCAGCAGTACTAGCGGGGGGGACAATGAGCAGTTCTTC.

The gene calls are TRBV9 and TRBJ2-1; D is possibly TRBD1 (6 bases). CDR3 size: 14 residues. Trimming cost V 4 bases and J 2 bases, with 10 bases left between them. The germline CDR1 and CDR2 sequences are SGDLS and YYNGEE. The CDR3 nucleotides read TGTGCCAGCAGCCCTCGGACAGCCTACAATGAGCAGTTCTTC. It specifies CASSPRTAYNEQFF.

This chain links TRBV27 with TRBJ1-1; possible D gene TRBD1, 5 bases. Germline V gene data show CDR1 as MNHEY and CDR2 as SMNVEV (reference sequence). The CDR3 spans 13 residues. Trimming removed 2 bases from V and 8 bases from J, with 12 bases in between. CDR3 region: CASSLDRGREAFF. DNA for the CDR3: TGTGCCAGCAGTTTAGATAGGGGTAGAGAAGCTTTCTTT.

The rearrangement uses TRBV6-5 and TRBJ1-1, with a tentative D call TRBD1 (5 bases). This CDR3 has 12 residues. Trimming removed 2 bases at V and 10 bases at J, with 11 bases between. Germline CDR1 is MNHEY and CDR2 is SVGAGI. CDR3 in DNA: TGTGCCAGCAGTTACAGGGGCGAAGGAGCTTTCTTT. Translating gives CASSYRGEGAFF.

The rearrangement uses TRBV5-4 and TRBJ2-1, with a possible D match to TRBD2 (7 bases). From germline, CDR1 is SGHNT and CDR2 YYREEE (reference sequence). This CDR3 is 14 amino acids long. Deletions cut 2 bases from V and 5 bases from J, with 11 bases between. CDR3 bases: TGTGCCAGCAGCTTTCGGGGGGCAAACAATGAGCAGTTCTTC. Translated, it gives CASSFRGANNEQFF.

The CDR3 DNA reads as TGTGCCAGCGGCTCCGCCGATTTAGACAATGAGCAGTTCTTC. Translated, it gives CASGSADLDNEQFF. This sequence joins TRBV5-4 and TRBJ2-1; D is unclear. CDR1 and CDR2 from the germline V gene are SGHNT and YYREEE (reference sequence). V was clipped by 7 bases and J by 5 bases, with 16 bases between them. CDR3 length equals 14 residues. The complete variable domain, with remaining parts taken from reference TRBV5-4 and TRBJ2-1, reads ETGVTQSPTHLIKTRGQQVTLRCSSQSGHNTVSWYQQALGQGPQFIFQYYREEENGRGNFPPRFSGLQFPNYSSELNVNALELDDSALYLCASGSADLDNEQFFGPGTRLTVL.

This clone appeared a few times. This chain links TRBV11-2 with TRBJ2-2; D is possibly TRBD1 (6 bases). CDR3 length: 13 amino acids. V was trimmed by 3 bases and J by 5 bases, leaving 7 bases between them. Looked up from germline, CDR1 is SGHAT and CDR2 is FQNNGV. The CDR3 protein is CASSFQGTGELFF. CDR3 coding DNA: TGTGCCAGCAGCTTCCAGGGGACCGGGGAGCTGTTTTTT.

V is TRBV5-1 and J is TRBJ2-7, with a weak D call TRBD2 (5 bases). The CDR3 covers 16 residues. Germline values: CDR1 SGHRS, CDR2 YFSETQ. Trimming stripped 0 bases from V and 0 bases from J, with 13 bases between. CDR3 sequence reads: CASSLAPGGGSYEQYF. The CDR3 DNA reads TGCGCCAGCAGCTTGGCCCCCGGAGGTGGCTCCTACGAGCAGTACTTC.

This sequence joins TRBV7-2 and TRBJ2-1; 7 bases line up with TRBD1. This CDR3 is built from 15 residues. CDR1 SGHTA and CDR2 FQGNSA come from the germline V gene. V shed 0 bases and J 7 bases; nucleotides not matched to a gene: 6. CDR3 bases: TGTGCCAGCAGCTTAGCGAGAGACAGGGCTAATGAGCAGTTCTTC. Encoded protein: CASSLARDRANEQFF.

J is TRBJ1-1 and V is TRBV5-1, with 7 bases lining up with TRBD1. In germline, CDR1 is SGHRS, CDR2 YFSETQ. The CDR3 is made up of 14 amino acids. V lost 1 base to trimming and J lost 3 bases; unmatched junction nucleotides: 3. This CDR3 is CASSLSRGDTEAFF. CDR3 sequence (DNA): TGCGCCAGCAGCTTGAGCAGGGGGGACACTGAAGCTTTCTTT.

The gene calls are TRBV5-6 and TRBJ1-4; TRBD1 might be the D (6 bases). Germline V gene lookup returns CDR1 SGHDT and CDR2 YYEEEE. The CDR3 is 14 residues long. V dropped 0 bases and J dropped 7 bases, with 10 bases sitting between them. The CDR3 DNA is TGTGCCAGCAGCTTGGCGGGGGGCGGTGAAAAACTGTTTTTT. Protein: CASSLAGGGEKLFF.

The rearrangement joins TRBV7-8 to TRBJ1-5, with TRBD1 identical over 8 bases. The trim removed 6 bases at V and 4 bases at J, leaving 8 bases unmatched. CDR1 is SGHVS, CDR2 FQNEAQ, per germline. The CDR3 length is 15 residues. Here the CDR3 DNA reads TGTGCCAGCAGAGATGGACAGGGTCCTAATCAGCCCCAGCATTTT. It codes for CASRDGQGPNQPQHF.

This clone was counted a single time. The chain is built from TRBV5-1 and TRBJ1-1, with D possibly TRBD1 on 5 matching bases. CDR3 length: 14 amino acids. The V end was cut by 0 bases, the J end by 3 bases, with 9 bases between. Per the germline V gene, CDR1 is SGHRS and CDR2 is YFSETQ. DNA of the CDR3: TGCGCCAGCAGCTTGGAGGGGTGGGACACTGAAGCTTTCTTT. It translates to CASSLEGWDTEAFF.

The rearrangement joins TRBV30 to TRBJ2-7; TRBD1 is a possible D gene (6 bases). V lost 0 bases, J lost 1 base, and 10 bases lay in between. The CDR3 sequence is 14 residues long. Germline assignment: CDR1 GTSNPN and CDR2 SVGIG (reference sequence). In DNA, the CDR3 is TGTGCCTGGAGTGTACAGGGACCATCCTACGAGCAGTACTTC. Translated, it gives CAWSVQGPSYEQYF. The full variable domain, rest sourced from reference TRBV30 and TRBJ2-7, is SQTIHQWPATLVQPVGSPLSLECTVEGTSNPNLYWYRQAAGRGLQLLFYSVGIGQISSEVPQNLSASRPQDRQFILSSKKLLLSDSGFYLCAWSVQGPSYEQYFGPGTRLTVT.

The V and J genes are TRBV2 and TRBJ2-5; D is uncertain. Looked up from germline, CDR1 is SNHLY and CDR2 is FYNNEI. The CDR3 has 13 residues. Trimming left V 4 bases short and J 3 bases short, with 9 bases between. CDR3 amino acids: CASSALSKETQYF. The CDR3 DNA reads TGTGCCAGCAGTGCCCTAAGCAAAGAGACCCAGTACTTC.

About this clone: At one end the junction does not follow the germline gene, possibly because of a read error. CDR3 amino acids: CATNRVGGESSGYTF. CDR3 bases: TGTGCCACCAACAGAGTTGGGGGGGAATCGAGTGGCTACACCTTC. The chain combines TRBV15 with TRBJ1-2; possibly TRBD1 for D (5 bases). Per germline, CDR1 LNHNV and CDR2 YYDKDF (reference sequence). The CDR3 loop spans 15 amino acids.

For the CDR3, the DNA is TGCGCCAGCACGGACCCCCGGGAGACAGATACGCAGTATTTT. Translation: CASTDPRETDTQYF. This rearrangement joins TRBV5-1 to TRBJ2-3, with a possible D match to TRBD2 (6 bases). Germline values: CDR1 SGHRS, CDR2 YFSETQ. The CDR3 runs 14 residues. The V end lost 6 bases, the J end lost 3 bases, and 14 bases lay between the germline ends.

This chain links TRBV5-1 with TRBJ2-5, with 10 bases lining up with TRBD2. Germline CDR1 and CDR2: SGHRS and YFSETQ. The trim removed 4 bases at V and 0 bases at J, leaving 3 bases unmatched. The CDR3 runs to 15 residues. As DNA, the CDR3 is TGCGCCAGCAGCAGTAGCGGGGGGTACCAAGAGACCCAGTACTTC. This sequence encodes CASSSSGGYQETQYF.

This clone was detected once. This sequence joins TRBV19 and TRBJ1-2; the match to TRBD1 covers 7 bases. The V gene's germline CDR1 is LNHDA and CDR2 SQIVND (reference sequence). Germline trimming cut 4 bases from V and 2 bases from J; bases unmatched to any gene: 10. The CDR3 covers 16 residues. In DNA, the CDR3 is TGTGCCAGTAGTACGCCCCGGGACAGAATGAACTATGGCTACACCTTC. It is translated as CASSTPRDRMNYGYTF.

This chain connects TRBV30 to TRBJ1-2; no definite D call. The CDR3 consists of 13 residues. CDR1 and CDR2 (germline): GTSNPN, SVGIG (reference sequence). V was cut by 4 bases and J by 3 bases, with 12 bases left in between. CDR3 sequence (DNA): TGTGCCTGGATAAGAGGAGGGTACTATGGCTACACCTTC. Translated, it gives CAWIRGGYYGYTF.

This clone was seen at least ten times. The J gene is TRBJ2-1, the V gene TRBV4-2; 9 bases are a match to TRBD2. After removal of 0 bases from V and 0 bases from J, the junction contained 6 bases not matched to a gene. Germline V gene data show CDR1 as LGHNA and CDR2 as YNFKEQ. This CDR3 is built from 18 residues. The CDR3 region has the DNA TGTGCCAGCAGCCAAGAGCCCCTAGCGGGGAACTCCTACAATGAGCAGTTCTTC. Translation: CASSQEPLAGNSYNEQFF.

At least ten counts were recorded for this clone. This rearrangement joins TRBV4-2 to TRBJ1-1; no reliable D call. Between the trimmed V and J ends, which lost 1 base and 2 bases, there was a span of 14 bases. The germline V gene has CDR1 LGHNA and CDR2 YNFKEQ. This CDR3 has 16 amino acids. CDR3 in DNA: TGTGCCAGCAGCCAAGTACTGGCCAGGAAAAACACTGAAGCTTTCTTT. It translates to CASSQVLARKNTEAFF.

V usage is TRBV19 and J usage is TRBJ1-5; D may be TRBD1 (6 bases). V was shortened by 5 bases and J by 3 bases, with 17 bases between the two germline ends. The CDR3 extends over 16 amino acids. Germline-derived CDR1 and CDR2 are LNHDA and SQIVND (reference sequence). CDR3 loop: CASSALGRGNNQPQHF. The CDR3 nucleotides are TGTGCCAGTAGTGCCCTGGGGAGGGGGAACAATCAGCCCCAGCATTTT.

V is TRBV2 and J is TRBJ1-5; TRBD1 aligns across 8 bases. V was clipped by 6 bases and J by 2 bases; unmatched bases: 3. The length of the CDR3 is 14 residues. CDR1 is SNHLY and CDR2 is FYNNEI in the germline V gene. The chain's CDR3 is CASRLTGGNQPQHF. The DNA of the CDR3 is TGTGCCAGCAGGCTGACAGGGGGCAATCAGCCCCAGCATTTT.